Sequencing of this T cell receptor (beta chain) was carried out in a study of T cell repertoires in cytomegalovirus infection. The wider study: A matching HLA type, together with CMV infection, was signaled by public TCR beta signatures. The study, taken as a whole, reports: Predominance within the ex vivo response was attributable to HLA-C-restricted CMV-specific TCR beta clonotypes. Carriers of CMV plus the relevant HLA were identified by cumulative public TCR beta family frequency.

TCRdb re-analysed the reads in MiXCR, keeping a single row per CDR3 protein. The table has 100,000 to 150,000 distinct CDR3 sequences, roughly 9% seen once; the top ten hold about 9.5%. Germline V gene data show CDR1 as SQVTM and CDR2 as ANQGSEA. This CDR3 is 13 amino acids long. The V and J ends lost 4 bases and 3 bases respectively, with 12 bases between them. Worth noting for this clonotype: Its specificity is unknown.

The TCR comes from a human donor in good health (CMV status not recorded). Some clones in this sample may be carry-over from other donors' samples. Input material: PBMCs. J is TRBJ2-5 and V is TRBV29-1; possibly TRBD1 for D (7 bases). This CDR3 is CSVGQGGKETQYF. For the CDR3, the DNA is TGCAGCGTTGGACAGGGCGGGAAAGAGACCCAGTACTTC.